These 9 T cell receptor beta chains came from one sample sequenced in a study of blood T cell repertoires in COVID-19. Method: immunoSEQ multiplex PCR; TCRdb's copy keeps in-frame clones and lacks some. This table holds 150,000 to 200,000 clones, roughly 87% found once. What was sequenced was peripheral blood. These receptors were collected from a woman in her fifties or sixties with COVID-19, enrolled during active disease.

This clone was observed a handful of times. The rearrangement links TRBV7-6 to TRBJ2-7; 11 positions agree with TRBD2. With V trimmed by 1 base and J by 7 bases, 9 bases remained unmatched. CDR1 and CDR2 from the germline V gene are SGHVS and FNYEAQ. The CDR3 is made up of 16 amino acids. For the CDR3, the DNA is TGTGCCAGCAGCTTAGAGGCTCCGGGACTAGCGGTTGAGCAGTACTTC. It yields the protein CASSLEAPGLAVEQYF.

The chain links TRBV5-1 to TRBJ1-1; 8 bases agree with TRBD1. This CDR3 comprises 16 residues. With V trimmed by 0 bases and J by 3 bases, 7 bases remained unmatched. Germline V CDR1 and CDR2: SGHRS, YFSETQ. In DNA, the CDR3 is TGCGCCAGCAGCTTGGGGGGGACAGGATGGTACACTGAAGCTTTCTTT. Translation gives CASSLGGTGWYTEAFF. The whole variable domain, filled in from reference TRBV5-1 and TRBJ1-1, reads KAGVTQTPRYLIKTRGQQVTLSCSPISGHRSVSWYQQTPGQGLQFLFEYFSETQRNKGNFPGRFSGRQFSNSRSEMNVSTLELGDSALYLCASSLGGTGWYTEAFFGQGTRLTVV.

The chain uses TRBV24-1 and TRBJ1-5; tentatively, D is TRBD1 (5 bases). CDR1 is KGHDR and CDR2 is SFDVKD in the germline V gene. V shed 5 bases and J shed 5 bases, with 15 bases lying between them. CDR3 length: 15 amino acids. CDR3 DNA sequence: TGTGCCACCAGTGCGGGAGGAGGGGTGTATCAGCCCCAGCATTTT. Encoded protein: CATSAGGGVYQPQHF.

The CDR3 nucleotides are TGTGCCAGCAGCCAAGAGGTCCGTTCCCTATCGGAGACCCAGTACTTC. The encoded protein is CASSQEVRSLSETQYF. V gene TRBV14 combines with J gene TRBJ2-5; D remains unclear. The germline V and J ends were trimmed by 0 bases and 5 bases, with 16 bases remaining between them. There are 16 residues in the CDR3. The germline gives CDR1 SGHDN, CDR2 FVKESK.

This sequence joins TRBV28 and TRBJ2-1, with unresolved D. The CDR3 extends over 15 amino acids. Looked up from germline, CDR1 is MDHEN and CDR2 is SYDVKM. Between the trimmed V and J ends, which lost 6 bases and 6 bases, there was a span of 18 bases. CDR3 in DNA: TGTGCCAGCAGCGAGACAAGTCCTTACGGCAATGAGCAGTTCTTC. Its translation is CASSETSPYGNEQFF.

The chain links TRBV24-1 to TRBJ1-5; D unresolved. CDR1 is KGHDR and CDR2 is SFDVKD in the germline V gene. The CDR3 totals 14 residues. Trimming pared 3 bases from V and 9 bases from J, leaving 14 bases between. The CDR3 DNA is TGTGCCACCAGTGATGAAAGCTCCTACAGGCCCCAGCATTTT. This encodes CATSDESSYRPQHF.

The chain links TRBV15 to TRBJ1-1; D may be TRBD1 (6 bases). This CDR3 comprises 13 residues. Between the trimmed V and J ends, which lost 3 bases and 10 bases, there was a span of 15 bases. Looked up from germline, CDR1 is LNHNV and CDR2 is YYDKDF (reference sequence). This chain's CDR3 is CATSRDNRETAFF. The CDR3 DNA reads as TGTGCCACCAGCAGGGACAACAGGGAAACAGCTTTCTTT. The full variable domain, completed using reference TRBV15 and TRBJ1-1, is DAMVIQNPRYQVTQFGKPVTLSCSQTLNHNVMYWYQQKSSQAPKLLFHYYDKDFNNEADTPDNFQSRRPNTSFCFLDIRSPGLGDTAMYLCATSRDNRETAFFGQGTRLTVV.

The J gene is TRBJ2-7, the V gene TRBV28, with 8 bases identical to TRBD2. The CDR3 is 15 amino acids. J was trimmed by 0 bases and V by 6 bases; bases with no gene match: 7. The germline V gene encodes CDR1 MDHEN and CDR2 SYDVKM. CDR3 sequence reads: CASSPRGGVSYEQYF. CDR3 coding DNA: TGTGCCAGCAGCCCCCGGGGGGGGGTCTCCTACGAGCAGTACTTC.

The chain carries TRBV2 and TRBJ2-4; 11 positions agree with TRBD1. V shed 5 bases and J 15 bases; nucleotides not matched to a gene: 9. This CDR3 has 13 residues. Germline loops: CDR1 SNHLY, CDR2 FYNNEI. Here the CDR3 reads CASSPGTGGVGYF. CDR3 in DNA: TGTGCCAGCAGTCCCGGGACAGGGGGAGTAGGGTACTTC.